This T cell receptor (beta chain) was sequenced for a study of Graves' ophthalmopathy and Graves' hyperthyroidism. CDR3 regions of TCR beta were amplified from RNA transcripts. Second-round multiplex PCR came after first-round RT-PCR with HTBI primers. One entry per CDR3 protein results from TCRdb running MiXCR on the multiplex PCR reads. The sample holds roughly 230,000 distinct CDR3 sequences; approximately 21% are singletons and the top ten take more than 35%. Note on this clonotype: Its antigen remains unidentified. At one boundary the junction diverges from the germline segment, which might be a read error.

General study findings and limits: A majority of expanded thyroid clonotypes exceeding 0.001 frequency were likewise present in blood.

Per the germline V gene, CDR1 is GTSNPN and CDR2 is SVGIG (reference sequence). This CDR3 comprises 14 residues. The chain uses TRBV30 and TRBJ1-5; TRBD1 might be the D (6 bases). Source material: peripheral blood. The TCR comes from a woman in her forties or fifties with Graves' ophthalmopathy. The CDR3 nucleotides are TGTGCCTGGAGTCCCACAGGGCCAAATCTGCCCCAGCATTTT. The encoded protein is CAWSPTGPNLPQHF.